Below are 28 T cell receptor beta chains sequenced from a single sample in a study of CD8 T cells in ankylosing spondylitis. TCRdb called the 5' RACE reads again in MiXCR, with one record for every CDR3 protein. The table records 300,000 to 350,000 distinct CDR3 sequences, around 20% of them present only once. The sequencing input was blood, either unsorted or a sorted T cell fraction (not recorded which). The receptor set was obtained from a female donor with ankylosing spondylitis or in good health (not recorded which).

Remarks on this clonotype: The junction and the germline gene differ at one end; a read error may be behind it. The chain has TRBV20-1 and TRBJ2-1; 10 positions match TRBD2. CDR1 is DFQATT and CDR2 is SNEGSKA in the germline V gene (reference sequence). There are 15 residues in the CDR3. CDR3 DNA sequence: TGCTGTGCTAGGAGGACTAGCGGCTCCTACAATGAGCAGTTCTTC. Amino acids: CCARRTSGSYNEQFF.

In this sample, this clonotype turned up a few times. J is TRBJ2-5 and V is TRBV20-1, with 8 bases identical to TRBD2. V dropped 6 bases and J dropped 1; count of bases not matched to a gene: 4. The CDR3 totals 13 residues. Germline CDR1 reads DFQATT; CDR2 reads SNEGSKA (reference sequence). The CDR3 protein is CSAGGGLQETQYF. CDR3 sequence (DNA): TGCAGTGCCGGGGGGGGACTCCAAGAGACCCAGTACTTC.

This clonotype has a handful of counts. The J gene is TRBJ2-7, the V gene TRBV20-1, with TRBD2 matching 10 bases. With 4 bases clipped from V and 2 bases from J, the junction kept 17 bases outside the gene matches. The CDR3 is 18 amino acids. Per germline, CDR1 DFQATT and CDR2 SNEGSKA (reference sequence). The DNA of the CDR3 is TGCAGTGCTACACATTTGGCAGGGGGGAGCGGGAGGGCCTACGAGCAGTACTTC. It translates to CSATHLAGGSGRAYEQYF.

The table lists this clonotype with a few counts. The chain couples TRBV4-2 to TRBJ2-1; TRBD1 is a possible D gene (5 bases). V was trimmed by 0 bases and J by 6 bases, leaving 12 bases between them. CDR1 and CDR2 from the germline V gene are LGHNA and YNFKEQ. CDR3 length equals 15 residues. CDR3 amino acids: CASSQETGLGNEQFF. CDR3 in DNA: TGTGCCAGCAGCCAAGAAACAGGCCTTGGCAATGAGCAGTTCTTC.

In this sample, this clonotype turned up many times. The chain combines TRBV29-1 with TRBJ2-2; the D is unclear. V was cut by 4 bases and J by 7 bases, with 10 bases left in between. This CDR3 region has 12 residues. Germline assignment: CDR1 SQVTM and CDR2 ANQGSEA. The CDR3 sequence is CSVALGSGELFF. CDR3 DNA: TGCAGCGTTGCTCTGGGCAGCGGGGAGCTGTTTTTT.

The chain has TRBV7-2 and TRBJ2-7, with TRBD1 matching over 10 bases. Germline assignment: CDR1 SGHTA and CDR2 FQGNSA. This CDR3 contains 15 residues. Germline trimming cut 1 base from V and 9 bases from J; bases unmatched to any gene: 9. The CDR3 coding sequence is TGTGCCAGCAGCTTAGTTGTGGGACAGGGGAGGGGGCAGTACTTC. Its protein product is CASSLVVGQGRGQYF.

V usage is TRBV7-9 and J usage is TRBJ2-1, with 7 positions matching TRBD2. The CDR3 totals 16 residues. V dropped 4 bases and J dropped 2; count of bases not matched to a gene: 8. Germline CDR1 reads SEHNR; CDR2 reads FQNEAQ (reference sequence). CDR3 sequence: CASSSGGSLPYNEQFF. CDR3 nucleotides: TGTGCCAGCAGCTCAGGCGGGAGTCTCCCCTACAATGAGCAGTTCTTC. Filled out from reference TRBV7-9 and TRBJ2-1, the complete variable domain reads DTGVSQNPRHKITKRGQNVTFRCDPISEHNRLYWYRQTLGQGPEFLTYFQNEAQLEKSRLLSDRFSAERPKGSFSTLEIQRTEQGDSAMYLCASSSGGSLPYNEQFFGPGTRLTVL.

This clonotype was seen a handful of times. V and J are TRBV20-1 and TRBJ2-3; D may match TRBD1 or TRBD2 (6 bases each). V dropped 5 bases and J dropped 6 bases, with 12 bases sitting between them. This CDR3 spans 12 amino acids. The V gene's germline CDR1 is DFQATT and CDR2 SNEGSKA (reference sequence). DNA for the CDR3: TGCAGTGCTGAAAGGGGGGCGGATACGCAGTATTTT. Its translation: CSAERGADTQYF.

This clonotype was observed a handful of times. This chain links TRBV7-9 with TRBJ2-7; 12 bases match TRBD2. This CDR3 is 16 amino acids long. Germline V CDR1 and CDR2: SEHNR, FQNEAQ (reference sequence). The V gene end was trimmed by 5 bases and the J gene end by 4 bases; junction bases not matched to a gene: 9. The CDR3 here is CASSLRGTSGSYEQYF. The CDR3, as DNA: TGTGCCAGCAGCCTACGGGGGACTAGCGGGTCTTACGAGCAGTACTTC.

The rearrangement uses TRBV6-2 or TRBV6-3 and TRBJ1-1, with 8 bases identical to TRBD1. After removal of 6 bases from V and 5 bases from J, the junction contained 5 bases not matched to a gene. The germline V gene has CDR1 MNHEY and CDR2 SVGEGT. The CDR3 totals 13 residues. The CDR3 DNA follows: TGTGCCAGCAGAACAGGGGGGAGGACTGAAGCTTTCTTT. It yields the protein CASRTGGRTEAFF.

This clonotype was seen more than once but under ten times. The genes are TRBV28 and TRBJ2-4; no clear D gene. This CDR3 region has 12 residues. The germline V gene encodes CDR1 MDHEN and CDR2 SYDVKM. V gave up 4 bases and J gave up 8 bases, with 9 bases separating them. The CDR3 coding sequence is TGTGCCAGCAGTTCCGAACGGGACATTCAGTACTTC. Translating it yields CASSSERDIQYF.

This clonotype was counted between two and nine times. The chain joins TRBV10-3 to TRBJ1-1; unclear D gene. This CDR3 contains 14 residues. Germline V gives CDR1 ENHRY, CDR2 SYGVKD. V was shortened by 6 bases and J by 2 bases, with 13 bases between the two germline ends. The CDR3: CAISADQSNTEAFF. The CDR3 DNA is TGTGCCATCAGCGCTGACCAGTCTAACACTGAAGCTTTCTTT.

This chain joins TRBV27 and TRBJ2-1; D remains ambiguous. Germline V gives CDR1 MNHEY, CDR2 SMNVEV (reference sequence). The V gene lost 4 bases and the J gene lost 6 bases, with 10 bases spanning the gap. The CDR3 spans 13 residues. CDR3 in DNA: TGTGCCAGCAGTTCTGGGCACACCAATGAGCAGTTCTTC. Protein: CASSSGHTNEQFF.

This clonotype was seen more than once but under ten times. V and J are TRBV12-3 or TRBV12-4 and TRBJ2-5; TRBD1 might be the D (6 bases). V lost 7 bases to trimming and J lost 5 bases, with 23 bases between them. The CDR3 is made up of 16 amino acids. CDR3 residues: CASNSLRRGTQETQYF. CDR3 in DNA: TGTGCCAGCAATAGTCTTCGCAGGGGAACCCAGGAGACCCAGTACTTC.

This clonotype was recorded a few times. The V call is TRBV10-3, the J call TRBJ1-1, with 8 nucleotides matching TRBD1. The CDR3 sequence is 13 residues long. V shed 10 bases, J shed 6 bases, and the junction held 10 bases outside the gene matches. Germline V CDR1 and CDR2: ENHRY, SYGVKD. CDR3 loop: CASGRTGWAEAFF. The CDR3 region has the DNA TGTGCCAGCGGACGGACAGGGTGGGCTGAAGCTTTCTTT.

This rearrangement joins TRBV15 to TRBJ2-7; either TRBD1 or TRBD2 may supply D (6 bases each). CDR3 length: 14 amino acids. Trimming cost V 5 bases and J 3 bases, with 14 bases left between them. The germline gives CDR1 LNHNV, CDR2 YYDKDF (reference sequence). In DNA, the CDR3 is TGTGCCACCAGCTTAGGGGGGAGAGGCTACGAGCAGTACTTC. Protein sequence: CATSLGGRGYEQYF. The whole variable domain, filled in from reference TRBV15 and TRBJ2-7, reads DAMVIQNPRYQVTQFGKPVTLSCSQTLNHNVMYWYQQKSSQAPKLLFHYYDKDFNNEADTPDNFQSRRPNTSFCFLDIRSPGLGDTAMYLCATSLGGRGYEQYFGPGTRLTVT.

This chain uses TRBV20-1 with TRBJ2-1; possible D gene TRBD1, 5 bases. Germline lookup yields CDR1 DFQATT and CDR2 SNEGSKA (reference sequence). V lost 3 bases and J lost 6, with 12 bases in between. This CDR3 is 13 amino acids long. The CDR3 loop reads CSASREFLNEQFF. The DNA for the CDR3 is TGCAGTGCTAGCAGGGAATTCCTCAATGAGCAGTTCTTC.

The sample holds many counts of this clonotype. This sequence joins TRBV7-2 and TRBJ1-1; no reliable D call. CDR1 and CDR2 from the germline V gene are SGHTA and FQGNSA. The CDR3 contains 11 residues. Trimming cost V 2 bases and J 11 bases, with 9 bases left between them. The CDR3 sequence is CASSLFGVAFF. Written as DNA, the CDR3 is TGTGCCAGCAGCTTATTTGGAGTGGCTTTCTTT.

The CDR3 reads CASSYGGSIISNEQFF. CDR3 DNA sequence: TGTGCCAGCAGTTACGGCGGGAGTATTATATCCAATGAGCAGTTCTTC. The rearrangement uses TRBV6-2 or TRBV6-3 and TRBJ2-1, with 7 bases fitting TRBD2. The V segment lost 2 bases and the J segment 6 bases; nucleotides outside the gene matches: 10. The CDR3 spans 16 residues. Per the germline V gene, CDR1 is MNHEY and CDR2 is SVGEGT.

This chain uses TRBV12-3 or TRBV12-4 with TRBJ2-1, with D tentatively TRBD1 (6 bases). V was shortened by 1 base and J by 16 bases, with 11 bases between the two germline ends. The CDR3 length is 11 residues. The CDR3 bases are TGTGCCAGCAGTTTAGGGGCAGGGGCCTTCTTC. It specifies CASSLGAGAFF.

A few counts support this clonotype. This chain's CDR3 is CASSLAREQPQHF. CDR3 nucleotide sequence: TGTGCCAGCAGCTTAGCGAGGGAGCAGCCCCAGCATTTT. The J gene is TRBJ1-5, the V gene TRBV7-2; D gene ambiguous. The CDR3 runs to 13 residues. V lost 0 bases and J lost 7, with 7 bases in between. Germline CDR1 SGHTA, CDR2 FQGNSA.

The V gene is TRBV7-9, the J gene TRBJ2-5, with no clear D. This CDR3 contains 17 residues. Germline V gives CDR1 SEHNR, CDR2 FQNEAQ (reference sequence). V was trimmed by 1 base and J by 1 base, leaving 16 bases between them. In DNA, the CDR3 is TGTGCCAGCAGCTTAGGCCTTTACGAGGTCCCCCAAGAGACCCAGTACTTC. This codes for CASSLGLYEVPQETQYF. The variable domain in full, completed from reference TRBV7-9 and TRBJ2-5, reads DTGVSQNPRHKITKRGQNVTFRCDPISEHNRLYWYRQTLGQGPEFLTYFQNEAQLEKSRLLSDRFSAERPKGSFSTLEIQRTEQGDSAMYLCASSLGLYEVPQETQYFGPGTRLLVL.

A few counts support this clonotype. The chain recombines TRBV5-1 with TRBJ2-3, with D possibly matching TRBD2 (6 bases). Trimming took 0 bases from V and 0 from J, leaving 8 bases between them. The germline V gene encodes CDR1 SGHRS and CDR2 YFSETQ. The CDR3 is 15 amino acids. The CDR3: CASSLDGTSTDTQYF. In DNA, the CDR3 is TGCGCCAGCAGCTTGGACGGGACTAGCACAGATACGCAGTATTTT.

V gene TRBV7-9 combines with J gene TRBJ2-2; the D is unclear. Between the trimmed V and J ends, which lost 1 base and 3 bases, there was a span of 15 bases. Germline V gene data show CDR1 as SEHNR and CDR2 as FQNEAQ (reference sequence). This CDR3 spans 17 amino acids. The CDR3 sequence: CASSLGPSGGDTGELFF. The CDR3 DNA sequence: TGTGCCAGCAGCTTAGGACCATCCGGTGGGGACACCGGGGAGCTGTTTTTT.

The gene calls are TRBV6-1 and TRBJ1-2, with D perhaps matching TRBD1 (6 bases). Germline CDR1 and CDR2: MNHNS and SASEGT. The CDR3 length is 14 residues. With 5 bases removed from V and 4 bases from J, the gap between germline ends came to 14 bases. CDR3 in amino acids: CASSPRTARYGYTF. The DNA for the CDR3 is TGTGCCAGCAGTCCCCGGACAGCCCGCTATGGCTACACCTTC.

This clonotype showed up just once. V and J are TRBV9 and TRBJ2-2; 7 positions agree with TRBD1. This CDR3 is 18 amino acids long. Per the germline V gene, CDR1 is SGDLS and CDR2 is YYNGEE. V lost 0 bases and J lost 7; bases outside the gene matches: 15. CDR3 coding DNA: TGTGCCAGCAGCGTAGCTTCCGGATGGGACAGATGGGGCGGGGAGCTGTTTTTT. This gives the protein CASSVASGWDRWGGELFF.

The genes are TRBV12-3 or TRBV12-4 and TRBJ1-1; D call uncertain. This CDR3 comprises 12 residues. The V gene lost 2 bases and the J gene lost 8 bases, with 9 bases spanning the gap. This CDR3 is CASSLTVREAFF. CDR3 bases: TGTGCCAGCAGTTTAACGGTTCGGGAAGCTTTCTTT.

This chain connects TRBV20-1 to TRBJ2-7; TRBD1 matches at 7 bases. The J segment lost 0 bases and the V segment lost 5 bases, leaving 4 bases of the junction unmatched. Looked up from germline, CDR1 is DFQATT and CDR2 is SNEGSKA (reference sequence). The CDR3 is made up of 13 amino acids. The DNA for the CDR3 is TGCAGTGCTCCGGGACAGAGCTCCTACGAGCAGTACTTC. Amino acids: CSAPGQSSYEQYF.